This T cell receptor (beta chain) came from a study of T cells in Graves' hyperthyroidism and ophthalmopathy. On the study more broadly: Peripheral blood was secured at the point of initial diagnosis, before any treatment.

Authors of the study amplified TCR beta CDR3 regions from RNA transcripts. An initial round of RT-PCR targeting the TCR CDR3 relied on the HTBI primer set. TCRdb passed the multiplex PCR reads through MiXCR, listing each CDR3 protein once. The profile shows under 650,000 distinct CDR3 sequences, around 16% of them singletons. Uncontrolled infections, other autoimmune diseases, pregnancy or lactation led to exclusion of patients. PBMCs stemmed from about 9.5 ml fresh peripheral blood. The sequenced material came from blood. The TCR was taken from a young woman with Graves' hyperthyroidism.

The CDR3 bases are TGTGCCAGCAGTTTATCTACTAGCGGGGGCTTCGCCGGGGAGCTGTTTTTT. It yields the protein CASSLSTSGGFAGELFF. J is TRBJ2-2 and V is TRBV27, with 11 bases aligning to TRBD2. The CDR3 spans 17 residues. The germline V gene has CDR1 MNHEY and CDR2 SMNVEV (reference sequence). Unmatched junction bases numbered 6, after V lost 0 bases and J lost 6 bases.